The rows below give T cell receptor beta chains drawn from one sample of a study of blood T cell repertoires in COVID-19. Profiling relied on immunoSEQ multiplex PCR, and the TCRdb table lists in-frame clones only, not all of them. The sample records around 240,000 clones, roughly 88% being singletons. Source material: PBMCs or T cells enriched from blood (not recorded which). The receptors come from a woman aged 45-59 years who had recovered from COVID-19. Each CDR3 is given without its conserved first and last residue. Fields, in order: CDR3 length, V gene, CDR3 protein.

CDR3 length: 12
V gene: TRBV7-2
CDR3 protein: ASSLDRSNQPQH

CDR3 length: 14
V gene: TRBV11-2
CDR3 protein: ASSLGGASGSLTQY

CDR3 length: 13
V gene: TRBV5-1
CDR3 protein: ASSLQGATNEKLF

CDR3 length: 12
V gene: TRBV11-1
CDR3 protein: ASSLVRVDGELF

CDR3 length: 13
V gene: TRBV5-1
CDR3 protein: ASSLSQGSNEKLF

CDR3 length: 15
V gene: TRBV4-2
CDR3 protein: ASSQDVAGQTTDTQY

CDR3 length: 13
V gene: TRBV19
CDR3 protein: ASRLRGGGPYEQY

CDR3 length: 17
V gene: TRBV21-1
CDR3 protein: ASSKGETWTSGHTDTQY

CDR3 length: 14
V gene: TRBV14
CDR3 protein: ASSHRTGAGNSPLH

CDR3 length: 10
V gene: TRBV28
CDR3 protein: ASSLYTNTQY

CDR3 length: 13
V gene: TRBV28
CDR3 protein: ASRVSGLSSYEQY

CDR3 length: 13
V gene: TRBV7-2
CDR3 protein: ASSLMQGRYNEQF

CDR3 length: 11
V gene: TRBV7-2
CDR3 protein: ASSLSREETQY

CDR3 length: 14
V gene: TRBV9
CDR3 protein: ASTARGTGGVYEQY

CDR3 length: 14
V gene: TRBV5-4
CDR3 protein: ASSLGTSLLEDTQY

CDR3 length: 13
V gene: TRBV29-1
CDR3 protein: SVVVLNSGANVLT

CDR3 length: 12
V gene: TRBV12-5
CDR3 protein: ASGLGGGYNEQF

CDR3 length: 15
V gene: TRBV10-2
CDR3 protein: ASRGGESGSYFYEQY

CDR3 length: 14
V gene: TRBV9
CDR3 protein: ASSVAGTSGRYEQY

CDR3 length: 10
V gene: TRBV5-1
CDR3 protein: ASSLLTGELF

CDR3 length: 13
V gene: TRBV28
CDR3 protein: AIQNPGTLNTEAF

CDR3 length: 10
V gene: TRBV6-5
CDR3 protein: ASSRTGDEAF

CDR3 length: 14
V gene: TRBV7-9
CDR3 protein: ASSLGGQGIPQPQH

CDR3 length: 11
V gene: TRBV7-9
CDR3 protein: ASSPTGGYGYT

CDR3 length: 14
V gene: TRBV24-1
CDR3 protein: ATSDSGSGNTGELF

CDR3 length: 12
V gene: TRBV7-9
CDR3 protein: ASSLDRPPNEQY

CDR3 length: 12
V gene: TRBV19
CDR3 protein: ARDGTDLTGELF

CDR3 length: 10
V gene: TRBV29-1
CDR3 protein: SVGGLYYEQY

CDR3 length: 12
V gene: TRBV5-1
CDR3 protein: ASSLSGGLHEQF

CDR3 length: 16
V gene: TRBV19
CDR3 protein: ASSIWALGQAKTGELF

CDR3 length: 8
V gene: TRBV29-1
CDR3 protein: SVVVAEAF

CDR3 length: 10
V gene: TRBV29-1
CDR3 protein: SATTGGYEQY

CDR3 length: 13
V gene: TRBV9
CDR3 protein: ASSPGQETLYGYT

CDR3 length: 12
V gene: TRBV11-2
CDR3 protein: ASSFRENTGELF

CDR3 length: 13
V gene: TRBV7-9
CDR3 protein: ASSFSGARRNEQF

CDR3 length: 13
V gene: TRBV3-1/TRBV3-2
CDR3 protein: ASSQAYGGIYEQY

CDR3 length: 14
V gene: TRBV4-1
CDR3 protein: ASSQGNGRGYNEQF

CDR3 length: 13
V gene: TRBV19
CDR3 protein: ASSTTSGRAGEQY

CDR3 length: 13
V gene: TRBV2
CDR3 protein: ASSEEGTNQETQY

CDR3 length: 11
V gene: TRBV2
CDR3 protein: ASSPDIYYGYT

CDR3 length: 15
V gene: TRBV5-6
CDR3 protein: ASSSRPGQGTDYGYT

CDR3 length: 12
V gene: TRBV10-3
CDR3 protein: AISSTSGYNEQY

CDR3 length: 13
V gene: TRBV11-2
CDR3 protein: ASSLEGARNTEAF

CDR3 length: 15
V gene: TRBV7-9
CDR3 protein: ASSPGGGSGKNNEQF

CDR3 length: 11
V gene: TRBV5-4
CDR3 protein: ASRGSGRGEQF

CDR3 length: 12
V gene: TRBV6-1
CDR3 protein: ASSEMVGVFEQY

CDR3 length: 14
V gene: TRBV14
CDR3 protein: ASSRSWTDWGTEAF

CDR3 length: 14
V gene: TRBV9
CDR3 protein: ASSVSGGLHTDTQY

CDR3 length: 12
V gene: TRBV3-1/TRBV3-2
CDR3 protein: ASSPDTTNYGYT

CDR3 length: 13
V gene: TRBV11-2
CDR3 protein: ASSFRRSRGPGYT

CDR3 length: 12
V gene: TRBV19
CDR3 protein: ASKGIDSPYEQY

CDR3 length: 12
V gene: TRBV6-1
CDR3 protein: ASSDWGGTYEQY

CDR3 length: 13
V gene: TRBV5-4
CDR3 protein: ASSLALAGGDEQF